One TCR beta chain is described in this entry. The sample comes from a study of T-cell memory formation after mild COVID-19. Barcoded TCR alpha and TCR beta cDNA libraries with UMIs came from 5'RACE using constant-segment primers. In TCRdb, the 5' RACE reads were re-called with MiXCR into one record per CDR3 protein. This sample has around 190,000 distinct CDR3 sequences, with roughly 20% found just once. Specimen: PBMCs or a T cell subset sorted from them (not recorded which). The TCR was taken from a man aged 18 to 30 who had mild COVID-19 (a few samples of this study predate the infection). Cell type and time point are not known.

In nucleotides, the CDR3 is TGCGCCAGCAGCCAAGAGCCCTACACTGAAGCTTTCTTT. This encodes CASSQEPYTEAFF. The V and J genes are TRBV4-3 and TRBJ1-1; no clear D gene. In germline, CDR1 is LGHNA, CDR2 YSLEER. The V gene lost 0 bases and the J gene lost 3 bases, with 5 bases spanning the gap. This CDR3 is built from 13 residues.